This TCR beta chain was documented in a study of cytomegalovirus exposure and HLA in healthy donors. Study-wide results and limits: Rarity marked most TCR sequences, yet some public TCRs occurred in many donors. Three CMV-associated chains were confirmed in vitro to be specific for CMV antigens. The study listed 150 to 200 cytomegalovirus-associated TCR beta chains.

The assay was immunoSEQ multiplex PCR, and TCRdb's table has in-frame clones only and misses some. The data contain tens of thousands of clones, roughly 90% of them singletons. The CDR3 covers 15 residues. Germline V gene sequence: CDR1 SGHTA, CDR2 FQGNSA. The V end lost 1 base, the J end lost 5 bases, and 14 bases lay between the germline ends. Comment on this clone: Antigen unknown.

This rearrangement joins TRBV7-2 to TRBJ2-5, with D possibly being TRBD1 (6 bases). Input material: PBMCs. This receptor was identified in a woman under 30 in good health and CMV-seronegative. In nucleotides, the CDR3 is TGTGCCAGCAGCTTAGTTGCAGGGGCGCAGGAGACCCAGTACTTC. Protein product: CASSLVAGAQETQYF.